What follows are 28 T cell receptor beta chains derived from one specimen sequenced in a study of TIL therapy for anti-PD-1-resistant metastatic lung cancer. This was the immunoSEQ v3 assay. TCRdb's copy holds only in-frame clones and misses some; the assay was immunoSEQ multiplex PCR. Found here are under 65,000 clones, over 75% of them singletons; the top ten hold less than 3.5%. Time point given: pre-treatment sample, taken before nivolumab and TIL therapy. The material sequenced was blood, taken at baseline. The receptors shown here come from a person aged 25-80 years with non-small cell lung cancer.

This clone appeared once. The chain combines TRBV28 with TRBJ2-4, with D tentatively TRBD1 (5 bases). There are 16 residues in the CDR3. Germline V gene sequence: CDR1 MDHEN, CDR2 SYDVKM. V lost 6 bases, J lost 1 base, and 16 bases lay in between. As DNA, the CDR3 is TGTGCCAGCAGGTCACCGGACAATTCGGCCAAAAACATTCAGTACTTC. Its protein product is CASRSPDNSAKNIQYF.

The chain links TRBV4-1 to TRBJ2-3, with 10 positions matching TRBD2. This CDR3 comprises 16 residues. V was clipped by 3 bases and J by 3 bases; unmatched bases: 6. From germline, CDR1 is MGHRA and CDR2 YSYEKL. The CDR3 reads CASSHLAGVDTDTQYF. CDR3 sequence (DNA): TGCGCCAGCAGCCACCTAGCGGGAGTGGATACAGATACGCAGTATTTT.

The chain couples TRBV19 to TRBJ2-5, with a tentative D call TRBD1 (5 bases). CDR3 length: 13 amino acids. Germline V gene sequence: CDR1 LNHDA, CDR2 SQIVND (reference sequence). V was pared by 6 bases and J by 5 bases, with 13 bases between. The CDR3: CASSLQARETQYF. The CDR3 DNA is TGTGCCAGTAGCCTACAGGCACGGGAGACCCAGTACTTC. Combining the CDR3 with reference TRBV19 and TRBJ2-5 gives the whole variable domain DGGITQSPKYLFRKEGQNVTLSCEQNLNHDAMYWYRQDPGQGLRLIYYSQIVNDFQKGDIAEGYSVSREKKESFPLTVTSAQKNPTAFYLCASSLQARETQYFGPGTRLLVL.

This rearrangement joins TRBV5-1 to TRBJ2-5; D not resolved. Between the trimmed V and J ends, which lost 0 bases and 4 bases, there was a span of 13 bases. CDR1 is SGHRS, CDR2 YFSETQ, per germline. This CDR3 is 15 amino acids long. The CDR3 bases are TGCGCCAGCAGCTTGGGGGATGGCCTCCCAGAGACCCAGTACTTC. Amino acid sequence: CASSLGDGLPETQYF.

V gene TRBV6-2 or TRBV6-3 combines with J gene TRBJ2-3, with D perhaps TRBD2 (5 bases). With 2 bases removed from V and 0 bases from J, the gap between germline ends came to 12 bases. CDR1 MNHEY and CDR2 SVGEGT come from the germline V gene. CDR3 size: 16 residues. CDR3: CASSYGSGASTDTQYF. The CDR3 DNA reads TGTGCCAGCAGTTACGGGAGCGGAGCAAGCACAGATACGCAGTATTTT.

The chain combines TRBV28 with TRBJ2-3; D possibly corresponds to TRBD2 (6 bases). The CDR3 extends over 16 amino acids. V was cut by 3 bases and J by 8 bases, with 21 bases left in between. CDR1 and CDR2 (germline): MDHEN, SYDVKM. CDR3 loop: CASSLAAAGRIVTQYF. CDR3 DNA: TGTGCCAGCAGTTTGGCAGCGGCGGGAAGAATTGTTACGCAGTATTTT. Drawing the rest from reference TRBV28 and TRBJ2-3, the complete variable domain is DVKVTQSSRYLVKRTGEKVFLECVQDMDHENMFWYRQDPGLGLRLIYFSYDVKMKEKGDIPEGYSVSREKKERFSLILESASTNQTSMYLCASSLAAAGRIVTQYFGPGTRLTVL.

CDR3 region: CASSKKDSHTDTQYF. DNA of the CDR3: TGTGCCAGCAGCAAAAAAGACAGTCACACAGATACGCAGTATTTT. The V and J genes are TRBV21-1 and TRBJ2-3; the table's D call, TRBD1, was not checked against the DNA. TRBV21-1 is a listed pseudogene. This CDR3 is built from 15 residues.

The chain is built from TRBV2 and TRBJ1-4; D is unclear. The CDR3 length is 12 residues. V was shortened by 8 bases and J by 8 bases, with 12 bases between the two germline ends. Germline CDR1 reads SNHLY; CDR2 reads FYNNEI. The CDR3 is CASRVEREKLFF. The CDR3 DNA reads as TGTGCCAGCCGTGTTGAGCGGGAAAAACTGTTTTTT.

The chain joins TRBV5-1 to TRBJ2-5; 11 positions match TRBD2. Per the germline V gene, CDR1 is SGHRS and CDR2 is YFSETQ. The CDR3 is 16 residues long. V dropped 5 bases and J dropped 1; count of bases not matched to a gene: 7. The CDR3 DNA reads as TGCGCCAGCAGTTCCCCACTAGCGGGAGCCCAAGAGACCCAGTACTTC. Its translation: CASSSPLAGAQETQYF. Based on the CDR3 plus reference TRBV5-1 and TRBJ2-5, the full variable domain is KAGVTQTPRYLIKTRGQQVTLSCSPISGHRSVSWYQQTPGQGLQFLFEYFSETQRNKGNFPGRFSGRQFSNSRSEMNVSTLELGDSALYLCASSSPLAGAQETQYFGPGTRLLVL.

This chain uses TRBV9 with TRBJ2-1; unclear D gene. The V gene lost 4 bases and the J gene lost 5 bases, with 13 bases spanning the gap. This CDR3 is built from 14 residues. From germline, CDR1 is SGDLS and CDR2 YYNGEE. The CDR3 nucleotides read TGTGCCAGCAGCCCCCGGCTGGACGACAATGAGCAGTTCTTC. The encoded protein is CASSPRLDDNEQFF.

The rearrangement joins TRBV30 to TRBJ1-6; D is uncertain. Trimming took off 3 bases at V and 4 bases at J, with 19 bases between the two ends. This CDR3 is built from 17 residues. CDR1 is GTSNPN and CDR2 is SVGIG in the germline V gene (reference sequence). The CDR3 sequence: CAWRAHLLGPYNSPLHF. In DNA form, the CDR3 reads TGTGCCTGGAGAGCTCACCTCCTAGGGCCGTATAATTCACCCCTCCACTTT.

For the CDR3, the DNA is TGTGCCAGCTCACTAAGTTGGGGGACTGAAGCTTTCTTT. Encoded protein: CASSLSWGTEAFF. The J gene is TRBJ1-1, the V gene TRBV18; maybe TRBD1 (5 bases). V lost 4 bases and J lost 5, with 11 bases in between. Germline values: CDR1 KGHSH, CDR2 LQKENI. This CDR3 spans 13 amino acids.

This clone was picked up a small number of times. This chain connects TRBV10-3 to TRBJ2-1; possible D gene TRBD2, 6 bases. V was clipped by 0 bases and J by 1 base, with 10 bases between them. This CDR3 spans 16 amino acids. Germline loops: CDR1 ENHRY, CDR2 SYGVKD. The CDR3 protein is CAISESASASYNEQFF. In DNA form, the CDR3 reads TGTGCCATCAGTGAGTCAGCTAGCGCATCCTACAATGAGCAGTTCTTC.

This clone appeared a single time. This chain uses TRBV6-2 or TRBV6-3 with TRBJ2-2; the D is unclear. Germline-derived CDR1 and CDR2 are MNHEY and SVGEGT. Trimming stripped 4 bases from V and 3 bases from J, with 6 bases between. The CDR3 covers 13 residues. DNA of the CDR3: TGTGCCAGCAGTTCCCCTTACACCGGGGAGCTGTTTTTT. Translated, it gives CASSSPYTGELFF.

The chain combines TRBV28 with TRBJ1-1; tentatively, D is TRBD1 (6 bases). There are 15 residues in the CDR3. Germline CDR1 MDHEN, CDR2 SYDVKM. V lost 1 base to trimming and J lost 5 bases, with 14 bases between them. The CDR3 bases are TGTGCCAGCAGTTTATTCCGGGGGGCGATTACTGAAGCTTTCTTT. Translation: CASSLFRGAITEAFF.

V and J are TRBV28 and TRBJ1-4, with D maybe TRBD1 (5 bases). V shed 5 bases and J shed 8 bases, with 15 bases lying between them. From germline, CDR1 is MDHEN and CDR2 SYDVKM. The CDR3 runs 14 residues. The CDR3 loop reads CASSLRQPLEKLFF. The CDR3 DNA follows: TGTGCCAGCAGTCTCAGACAGCCTTTAGAAAAACTGTTTTTT.

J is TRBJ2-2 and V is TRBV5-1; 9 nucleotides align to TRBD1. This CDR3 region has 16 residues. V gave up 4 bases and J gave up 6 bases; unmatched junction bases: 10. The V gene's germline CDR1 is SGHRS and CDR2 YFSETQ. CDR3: CASSPQGARLPGELFF. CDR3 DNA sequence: TGCGCCAGCAGCCCACAGGGGGCGCGACTTCCCGGGGAGCTGTTTTTT. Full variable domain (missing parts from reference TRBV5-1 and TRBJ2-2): KAGVTQTPRYLIKTRGQQVTLSCSPISGHRSVSWYQQTPGQGLQFLFEYFSETQRNKGNFPGRFSGRQFSNSRSEMNVSTLELGDSALYLCASSPQGARLPGELFFGEGSRLTVL.

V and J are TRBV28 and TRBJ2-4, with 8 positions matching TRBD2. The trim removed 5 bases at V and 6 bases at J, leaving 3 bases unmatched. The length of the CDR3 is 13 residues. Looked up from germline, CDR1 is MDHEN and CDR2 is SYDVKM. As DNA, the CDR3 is TGTGCCAGCAGTCAGAGCGGGGGAAACATTCAGTACTTC. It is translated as CASSQSGGNIQYF.

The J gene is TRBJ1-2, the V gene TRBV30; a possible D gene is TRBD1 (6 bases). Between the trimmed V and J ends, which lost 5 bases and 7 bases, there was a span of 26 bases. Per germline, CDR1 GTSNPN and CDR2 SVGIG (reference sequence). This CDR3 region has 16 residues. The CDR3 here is CAWGKKGDRLGGGYTF. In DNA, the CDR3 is TGTGCCTGGGGGAAGAAGGGGGACCGACTTGGCGGTGGCTACACCTTC.

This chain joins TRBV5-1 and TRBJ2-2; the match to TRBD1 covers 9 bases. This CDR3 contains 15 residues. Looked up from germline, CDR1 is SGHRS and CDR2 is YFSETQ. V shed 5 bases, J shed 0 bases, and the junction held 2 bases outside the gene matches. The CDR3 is CASRGTGTNTGELFF. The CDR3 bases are TGCGCCAGCAGGGGGACAGGGACGAACACCGGGGAGCTGTTTTTT.

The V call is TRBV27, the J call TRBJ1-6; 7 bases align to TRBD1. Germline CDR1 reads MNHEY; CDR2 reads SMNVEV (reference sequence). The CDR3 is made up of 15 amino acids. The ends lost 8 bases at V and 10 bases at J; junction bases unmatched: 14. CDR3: CASRDLQGQGSPLHF. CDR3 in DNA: TGTGCCAGCCGGGACTTACAGGGGCAAGGATCACCCCTCCACTTT.

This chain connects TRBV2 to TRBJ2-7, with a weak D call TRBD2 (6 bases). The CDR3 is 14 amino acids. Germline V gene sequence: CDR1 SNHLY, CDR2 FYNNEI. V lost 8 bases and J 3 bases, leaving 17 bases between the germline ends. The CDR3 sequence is CASGRGVNGYEQYF. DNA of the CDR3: TGTGCCAGCGGCCGCGGGGTAAATGGCTACGAGCAGTACTTC.

As DNA, the CDR3 is TGCGCCAGCAGCGTGGCGGTTGACTCCTACGAGCAGTACTTC. The encoded protein is CASSVAVDSYEQYF. J is TRBJ2-7 and V is TRBV5-1, with D unresolved. The CDR3 loop spans 14 amino acids. V dropped 4 bases and J dropped 0 bases, with 11 bases sitting between them. Germline assignment: CDR1 SGHRS and CDR2 YFSETQ. Full variable domain (missing parts from reference TRBV5-1 and TRBJ2-7): KAGVTQTPRYLIKTRGQQVTLSCSPISGHRSVSWYQQTPGQGLQFLFEYFSETQRNKGNFPGRFSGRQFSNSRSEMNVSTLELGDSALYLCASSVAVDSYEQYFGPGTRLTVT.

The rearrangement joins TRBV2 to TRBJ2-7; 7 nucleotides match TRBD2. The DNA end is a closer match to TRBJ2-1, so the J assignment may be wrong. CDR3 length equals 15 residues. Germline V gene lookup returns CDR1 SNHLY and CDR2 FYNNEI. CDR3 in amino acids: CASRSSSGTYNEQFF. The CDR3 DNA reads TGTGCCAGCAGATCTTCTAGCGGAACCTACAATGAGCAGTTCTTC.

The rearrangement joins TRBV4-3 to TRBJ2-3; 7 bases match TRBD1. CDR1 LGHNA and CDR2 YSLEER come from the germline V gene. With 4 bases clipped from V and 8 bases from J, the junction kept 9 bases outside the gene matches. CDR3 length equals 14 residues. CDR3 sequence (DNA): TGCGCCAGCAGCCTTTCGACAGGGTCCAGTACGCAGTATTTT. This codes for CASSLSTGSSTQYF.

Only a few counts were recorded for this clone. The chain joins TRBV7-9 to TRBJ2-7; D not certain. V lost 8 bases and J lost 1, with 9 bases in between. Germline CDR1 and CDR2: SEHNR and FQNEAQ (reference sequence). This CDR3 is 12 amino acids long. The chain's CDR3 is CASGLQSYEQYF. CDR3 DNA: TGTGCCAGCGGCCTACAATCCTACGAGCAGTACTTC.

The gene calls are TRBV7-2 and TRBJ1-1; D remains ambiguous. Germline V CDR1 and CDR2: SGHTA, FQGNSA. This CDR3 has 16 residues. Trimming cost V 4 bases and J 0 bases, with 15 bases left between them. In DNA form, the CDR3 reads TGTGCCAGCAGCTCCCCCCTTGCAGGCATGAACACTGAAGCTTTCTTT. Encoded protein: CASSSPLAGMNTEAFF.

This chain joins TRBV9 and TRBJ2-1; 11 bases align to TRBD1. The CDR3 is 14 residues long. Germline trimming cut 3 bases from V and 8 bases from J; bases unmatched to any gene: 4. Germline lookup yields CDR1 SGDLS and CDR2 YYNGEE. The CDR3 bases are TGTGCCAGCAGCGACCGGACAGGGGGCGATGAGCAGTTCTTC. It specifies CASSDRTGGDEQFF.